This T cell receptor (beta chain) was retrieved from a study of shared clonotypes between healthy human individuals (dated by TCRdb to the early 2020s). As for the study more broadly: The cohort included a few men and a couple of women between 18 and 49 years of age. For each donor, CD4 naive and CD4 memory were each given three plates, CD8 naive was given two plates, and CD8 memory was given one plate. To estimate repertoire size and how much clonotype sharing occurs between individuals, the study deeply sequenced the blood TCR repertoires of 4 to 6 healthy adults. Libraries were prepared and TCR repertoires were sequenced by different laboratories using diverse techniques, in order to increase sequencing depth and limit assay-specific biases. Per donor, leukapheresis produced somewhere between about 0.9 and 9.5 billion PBMCs. What the research found in general, with its limitations: The genetic and exposure-history diversity represented was limited by the small number of donors. Compared with non-shared clonotypes, the clonotypes found in all four sorted-subset donors had higher generation probabilities. When several donors were compared, the shared fraction of clonotypes was roughly 4.8% for naive CD4, about 4% for naive CD8, more than 2% for memory CD4, and 0.35% to 0.4% for memory CD8. Larger estimated clonotype richness was generally found for naive subsets than for memory subsets. Even with the large sequencing depth, rarefaction of the sorted-subset datasets indicated that sequencing was incomplete. Pairwise subsampling indicated that sequencing depth was expected to affect the degree of clonotype sharing among donors. Sampling was limited to blood, and TCR repertoires in tissue likely differ from TCR repertoires in blood.

Using the deep immunoSEQ assay, TCR CDR3 regions were amplified from genomic DNA by multiplex PCR. Extracted genomic DNA from each cell subset was spread evenly across all wells of several immunoSEQ 96-well plates, with each plate serving as a replicate. For sorted subsets, 200 to 250 ng of genomic DNA, equivalent to some 30,000 T cell genomes, went into each replicate PCR. The purified libraries were quantified using a Qubit 3.0 fluorometer, sized with a Bioanalyzer 2100, and then quantified again using the KAPA Library Quantification kit. Every immunoSEQ 96-well plate was sequenced on a dedicated single-read 150-cycle Illumina NextSeq 550 flow cell. Regarding the original processing steps: Because only junctional sequences without quality scores were contained in the immunoSEQ output, filtering matching that applied to full-length reads could not be performed. Sequences were annotated with PyIR, a Python wrapper for IgBLAST v1.9, and V/J genes and CDR3 were assigned using IMGT germline references. Reads with weak V/J assignments (E-value above 1e-6), missing CDR3, stop codons, out-of-frame junctions, or ambiguous translated residues were removed. V3J clonotypes were defined by identical inferred V gene, J gene, and CDR3 amino acid sequence. To compute the percentage overlap between repertoires, the number of shared unique clonotypes was divided by the size of the smaller repertoire. RTK rarefaction, the Chao1 estimator, and Recon v2.1 estimates of unobserved clonotypes were used to assess repertoire richness. Generation probabilities for all TCRbeta clonotypes obtained by the gDNA method from a handful of donors were computed using OLGA. TCRdb limited this immuneACCESS table to in-frame rearrangements with V and J called. A share of clones is missing; checked studies link under half to unresolved V genes, and the rest is unexplained. V and J calls and clone size are copied from that table; D and trimming were computed from the DNA. The sample yields some 2.3 million clones; over 85% were counted once. Of the sample, around 0.4% is held by the ten largest clones.

Healthy HIV-negative adults with no recently reported acute infections or vaccinations were included as donors. Only Caucasian adults living in Nashville, Tennessee, USA were represented among the donors. CD4+ T cells were enriched by magnetic negative selection; naive cells were then positively selected on CD45RA, and the negative fraction formed the memory subset. After blood collection by leukapheresis, PBMCs were isolated using Ficoll-Histopaque density gradient centrifugation and then cryopreserved in the vapor phase of liquid nitrogen. Purity and quantity of every magnetically sorted T cell population were checked by analytical flow cytometry. Each sorted fraction had its genomic DNA isolated and then quantified by UV absorbance on a Nanodrop 2000c. Comment on this clone: What antigen it recognizes has not been identified. Base qualities are missing; no much larger clone stands one base away.

At the junction V is shortened by 3 bases and J by 0 bases, with 12 bases in between. The germline V gene yields SGHTA for CDR1 and FQGNSA for CDR2. The CDR3 starts with the cysteine, ends with the phenylalanine, and has 16 residues. The entry retains the CDR3 DNA only, 48 bases that are in frame from base 1. The clonotype originates from a man aged 18 to 29 in good health. Some clones in this sample may be carry-over from other donors' samples. The rearranged chain carries TRBV7-2 and TRBJ1-5; no D gene is confidently identified. The sample consisted of naive CD4+ T cells from PBMCs. What this sample's cell subset or site label stands for: CD45RA+ positively selected. The nucleotides read TGTGCCAGCAGCTTCTCGCCCGGGGATAGCAATCAGCCCCAGCATTTT. The resulting protein is CASSFSPGDSNQPQHF.